One and the same sample provided the 15 T cell receptor beta chains below, sequenced in a study of blood T cells in healthy people across ages (dated by TCRdb to about 2015). Libraries were made using 5' RACE. Sequencer: Illumina HiSeq 2500. A second PCR of 7 to 11 cycles was performed with a sample-barcoded 5' primer and a J-beta primer mix. TCRdb reworked the public reads: Q25 trimming with fastp, MiXCR clone assembly, productive beta chains retained. Identical CDR3 proteins give one entry, which carries the most common genes and DNA. This sample gives over 950,000 distinct CDR3 sequences in total; 51% of them show up just once. The ten largest account for about a fifth of the sample. Sequencing was carried out using blood. These receptors all come from a woman aged 55-75 years in good health.

V gene TRBV6-5 combines with J gene TRBJ2-7; 9 bases match TRBD1. This CDR3 has 13 amino acids. The V gene end was trimmed by 5 bases and the J gene end by 6 bases; junction bases not matched to a gene: 5. Germline V gene data show CDR1 as MNHEY and CDR2 as SVGAGI. CDR3: CASSKTGGGEQYF. CDR3 coding DNA: TGTGCCAGCAGTAAAACAGGGGGCGGCGAGCAGTACTTC.

The table lists this clonotype with a few counts. J is TRBJ2-7 and V is TRBV10-3; a possible D gene is TRBD2 (6 bases). This CDR3 region has 14 residues. Trimming pared 2 bases from V and 3 bases from J, leaving 11 bases between. Germline values: CDR1 ENHRY, CDR2 SYGVKD. The CDR3 here is CAISEGGKIYEQYF. The CDR3 coding sequence is TGTGCCATCAGTGAGGGGGGGAAAATCTACGAGCAGTACTTC.

The chain combines TRBV28 with TRBJ2-1; 11 positions agree with TRBD2. J lost 12 bases, V lost 5 bases, and 30 bases had no gene match. Per germline, CDR1 MDHEN and CDR2 SYDVKM. The CDR3 length is 21 residues. The DNA of the CDR3 is TGTGCCAGCAGTCCTCCTTTAGCGGGAGGGCACAAACAACCCATGTTTCCTGGGCAGTTCTTC. This codes for CASSPPLAGGHKQPMFPGQFF.

A few counts support this clonotype. The CDR3 here is CASSYRDASYNEQFF. For the CDR3, the DNA is TGTGCCAGCAGTTACCGGGACGCGTCCTACAATGAGCAGTTCTTC. The chain recombines TRBV6-5 with TRBJ2-1, with D perhaps being TRBD1 or TRBD2 (5 bases each). From germline, CDR1 is MNHEY and CDR2 SVGAGI. V lost 2 bases and J 1 base, leaving 9 bases between the germline ends. This CDR3 comprises 15 residues.

The chain couples TRBV24-1 to TRBJ2-7; D call uncertain. Germline V lookup: CDR1 KGHDR, CDR2 SFDVKD. The CDR3 consists of 15 residues. With 4 bases removed from V and 3 bases from J, the gap between germline ends came to 15 bases. The DNA of the CDR3 is TGTGCCACCAGTGACCGAAAAGGCAGAGTCTACGAGCAGTACTTC. Its translation is CATSDRKGRVYEQYF.

V usage is TRBV9 and J usage is TRBJ2-6; the D gene is possibly TRBD2 (6 bases). The CDR3 covers 16 residues. Trimming removed 3 bases at V and 4 bases at J, with 14 bases between. Germline V lookup: CDR1 SGDLS, CDR2 YYNGEE. The CDR3, as DNA: TGTGCCAGCAGCGCCTCACTAGCTTTCGGGGCCAACGTCCTGACTTTC. Protein: CASSASLAFGANVLTF.

The rearrangement links TRBV2 to TRBJ1-5; possibly TRBD1 for D (5 bases). V lost 6 bases and J lost 6, with 15 bases in between. CDR1 is SNHLY and CDR2 is FYNNEI in the germline V gene. The length of the CDR3 is 14 residues. The CDR3, as DNA: TGTGCCAGCAGCATGGCAGGGTTGGTTCAGCCCCAGCATTTT. This gives the protein CASSMAGLVQPQHF.

The CDR3 DNA follows: TGTGCCAGCAGCTTAGGAGACAGGCTGAACACTGAAGCTTTCTTT. Amino acid sequence: CASSLGDRLNTEAFF. The V call is TRBV7-2, the J call TRBJ1-1; perhaps TRBD1 as D (6 bases). Germline V gene lookup returns CDR1 SGHTA and CDR2 FQGNSA. The CDR3 extends over 15 amino acids. V shed 1 base and J shed 0 bases, with 9 bases lying between them.

The chain combines TRBV3-1 with TRBJ2-4; 10 positions agree with TRBD2. Germline V CDR1 and CDR2: LGHDT, YNNKEL (reference sequence). This CDR3 contains 13 residues. V lost 7 bases and J lost 9; bases outside the gene matches: 6. Here the CDR3 reads CASMASGGVIQYF. For the CDR3, the DNA is TGTGCCAGCATGGCTAGCGGGGGCGTCATTCAGTACTTC.

This clonotype was detected a few times. Relative to the germline gene, one junction end is altered; a read error may explain this. This rearrangement joins TRBV28 to TRBJ2-3, with D perhaps TRBD2 (5 bases). In germline, CDR1 is MDHEN, CDR2 SYDVKM. This CDR3 has 14 amino acids. The CDR3 region is CASRTGLSTDTQYF. The CDR3 nucleotides read TGTGCCAGCAGGACCGGACTTAGCACGGATACGCAGTATTTT. Full variable domain (remainder filled in from reference TRBV28 and TRBJ2-3): DVKVTQSSRYLVKRTGEKVFLECVQDMDHENMFWYRQDPGLGLRLIYFSYDVKMKEKGDIPEGYSVSREKKERFSLILESASTNQTSMYLCASRTGLSTDTQYFGPGTRLTVL.

This sequence joins TRBV12-3 or TRBV12-4 and TRBJ2-2; D may be TRBD2 (5 bases). V dropped 6 bases and J dropped 1 base, with 12 bases sitting between them. The CDR3 is 15 amino acids. CDR3 sequence: CASSPGSGNTGELFF. The CDR3 DNA reads as TGTGCCAGCAGCCCGGGGTCAGGGAACACCGGGGAGCTGTTTTTT.

The chain has TRBV20-1 and TRBJ2-7, with D perhaps TRBD2 (6 bases). CDR3 length: 13 amino acids. The V gene's germline CDR1 is DFQATT and CDR2 SNEGSKA (reference sequence). Trimming pared 6 bases from V and 0 bases from J, leaving 12 bases between. CDR3 region: CSAPGTYSYEQYF. The CDR3 nucleotides read TGCAGTGCCCCCGGGACTTACTCCTACGAGCAGTACTTC.

This clonotype has a handful of counts. The CDR3 spells CASSVPGTGKRTQYF. CDR3 DNA sequence: TGTGCCAGCAGCGTACCCGGGACAGGGAAGAGGACCCAGTACTTC. This chain connects TRBV12-3 or TRBV12-4 to TRBJ2-7; 9 bases are a match to TRBD1. The J call may be in error: the DNA end matches TRBJ2-5 better. CDR3 size: 15 residues.

The chain has TRBV11-2 and TRBJ2-7; D remains ambiguous. TRBJ2-5 matches the DNA end more closely, so the J call is doubtful. The CDR3 runs 14 residues. The V gene's germline CDR1 is SGHAT and CDR2 FQNNGV. CDR3 region: CASSLGVSLATQYF. Here the CDR3 DNA reads TGTGCCAGCAGCTTAGGTGTTAGCCTGGCGACCCAGTACTTC.

The chain has TRBV14 and TRBJ1-5; tentatively, D is TRBD1 (5 bases). The CDR3 runs 15 residues. V lost 5 bases to trimming and J lost 9 bases, with 20 bases between them. The germline gives CDR1 SGHDN, CDR2 FVKESK. The CDR3 loop is CASSSTGTKVGPQHF. The CDR3 DNA reads as TGTGCCAGCAGCTCAACCGGGACTAAGGTGGGGCCCCAGCATTTT.